This T cell receptor beta chain comes out of a study of CD8+ T cells in alopecia areata. Study results and caveats: With patients, TCR sharing proved less clear than in mice, a difference possibly related to HLA. The study found higher clonality in lesional than normal scalp, especially in alopecia totalis/universalis.

There are a few counts of this clone. Its matching antigen is unknown. Extracted RNA was reverse transcribed into cDNA, the sequencing template. Method: immunoSEQ multiplex PCR; TCRdb's copy keeps in-frame clones and lacks some. The sample lists around 210,000 clones, approximately 53% occurring once. The length of the CDR3 is 15 residues. Germline assignment: CDR1 SGDLS and CDR2 YYNGEE. V was pared by 3 bases and J by 1 base, with 13 bases between. Sorted populations comprised CD4+ and CD8+ T cells obtained from PBMCs. This clonotype originated in a human donor in good health. The gene calls are TRBV9 and TRBJ2-5, with D possibly being TRBD2 (6 bases). The sample comprised CD8+ T cells sorted from blood. In DNA form, the CDR3 reads TGTGCCAGCAGCGCCCACGGAGGGCTCCAAGAGACCCAGTACTTC. Protein sequence: CASSAHGGLQETQYF. The variable domain in full, completed from reference TRBV9 and TRBJ2-5, reads DSGVTQTPKHLITATGQRVTLRCSPRSGDLSVYWYQQSLDQGLQFLIQYYNGEERAKGNILERFSAQQFPDLHSELNLSSLELGDSALYFCASSAHGGLQETQYFGPGTRLLVL.